The clone carrying this T cell receptor beta chain was counted many times. TCRdb reprocessed the 5' RACE reads with MiXCR, giving one entry per CDR3 protein. The data contain about 53,000 distinct CDR3 sequences, roughly 7.4% of them singletons. This CDR3 spans 17 amino acids. V was clipped by 6 bases and J by 5 bases; unmatched bases: 9. Per the germline V gene, CDR1 is MNHEY and CDR2 is SMNVEV (reference sequence). This entry comes from a study of T cells after yellow fever vaccination. The TCR sequence derives from a man younger than 30 who received the YFV17D yellow fever vaccine. Specimen: CD8+ T cells sorted from PBMCs, collected on the day of the first yellow fever vaccination. The chain recombines TRBV27 with TRBJ2-1; 14 bases are shared with TRBD2. The CDR3 DNA reads TGTGCCAGCAGCTTTACCGGACTAGCGGGGGGTGACAATGAGCAGTTCTTC. Encoded protein: CASSFTGLAGGDNEQFF.